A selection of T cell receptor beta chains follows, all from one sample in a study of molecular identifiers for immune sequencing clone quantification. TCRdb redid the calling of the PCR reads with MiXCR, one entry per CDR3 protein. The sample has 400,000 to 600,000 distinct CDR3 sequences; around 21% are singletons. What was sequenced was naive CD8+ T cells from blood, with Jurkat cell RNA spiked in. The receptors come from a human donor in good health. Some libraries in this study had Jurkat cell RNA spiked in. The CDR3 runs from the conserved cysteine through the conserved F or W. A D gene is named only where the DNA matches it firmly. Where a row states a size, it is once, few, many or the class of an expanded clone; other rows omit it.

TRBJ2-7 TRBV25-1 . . TGTGCCAGCAGTGAATACGAGGGGGAGCAGTACTTC CASSEYEGEQYF
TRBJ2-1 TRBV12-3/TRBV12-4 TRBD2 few TGTGCCAGCAGTTCTTCTAGCGGGAGGGTCAATGAGCAGTTCTTC CASSSSSGRVNEQFF
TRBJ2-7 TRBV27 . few TGTGCCAGCAGTTTAGCACCACAGGGAGTCGAGCAGTACTTC CASSLAPQGVEQYF
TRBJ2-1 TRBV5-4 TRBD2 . TGTGCCAGCAGCCCTAGCGGGGGGGCCGCCTACAATGAGCAGTTCTTC CASSPSGGAAYNEQFF
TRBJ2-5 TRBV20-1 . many TGCAGTGCTAGATCCCCCGGGGGACAAGAGACCCAGTACTTC CSARSPGGQETQYF
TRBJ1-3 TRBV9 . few TGTGCCAGCAGCCCTATGGACAGTTTATCCGGGGACACCATATATTTT CASSPMDSLSGDTIYF
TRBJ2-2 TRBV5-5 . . TGTGCCAGCATCCTGAGGGGGGGCACCGGGGAGCTGTTTTTT CASILRGGTGELFF
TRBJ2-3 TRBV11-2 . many TGTGCCAGCAGACAGGCACTGGGGGACACCGACTCCCGCTTCGCAGATACGCAGTATTTT CASRQALGDTDSRFADTQYF
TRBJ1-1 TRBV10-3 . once TGTGCCATCAGTGAAATGGGGCCTGGGGCGAGCACTGAAGCTTTCTTT CAISEMGPGASTEAFF
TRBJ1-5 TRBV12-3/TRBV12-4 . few TGTGCCAGCAGTTTAAGGGAGGAAGGCAATCAGCCCCAGCATTTT CASSLREEGNQPQHF
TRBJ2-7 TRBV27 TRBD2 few TGTGCCAGCAGGGGACTAGCGGGAGAATTTTACGAGCAGTACTTC CASRGLAGEFYEQYF
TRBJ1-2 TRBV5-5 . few TGTGCCAGCAGCTTGGGGCCCTCCAGGGATGCGTTTGATGGCTACACCTTC CASSLGPSRDAFDGYTF
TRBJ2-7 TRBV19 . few TGTGCCAGTAGTACCCCCGGACGATCGAGGTACGAGCAGTACTTC CASSTPGRSRYEQYF
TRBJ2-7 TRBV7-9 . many TGTGCCAGCAGCTTAGGTTCAGGGGCCATCTACGAGCAGTACTTC CASSLGSGAIYEQYF
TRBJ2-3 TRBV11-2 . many TGTGCCAGCAGCCACTGGCCGGAGAGCACAGATACGCAGTATTTT CASSHWPESTDTQYF
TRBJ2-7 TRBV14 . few TGTGCCAGCAGCCCTTGGACAGCGAACTACGAGCAGTACTTC CASSPWTANYEQYF
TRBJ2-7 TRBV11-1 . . TGTGCCAGCAGCCGGACATTATCGACATATGTCCTCTACGAGCAGTACTTC CASSRTLSTYVLYEQYF
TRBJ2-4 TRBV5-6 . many TGTGCCAGCAGCTTGGGCGCAATAGGGGAGTACTTC CASSLGAIGEYF
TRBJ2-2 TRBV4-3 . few TGCGCCAGCAGCCAAGATTTTCGGGGTGGAACCGGGGAGCTGTTTTTT CASSQDFRGGTGELFF
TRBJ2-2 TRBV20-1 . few TGCAGTGCTAGAGACGGGAGGAACACCGGGGAGCTGTTTTTT CSARDGRNTGELFF
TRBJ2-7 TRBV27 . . TGTGCCAGCAGACCCTCCGTCTTGAACTACGAGCAGTACTTC CASRPSVLNYEQYF
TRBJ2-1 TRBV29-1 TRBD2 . TGCAGCGTTGTCAGCGGGGACGATATCTCCTACAATGAGCAGTTCTTC CSVVSGDDISYNEQFF
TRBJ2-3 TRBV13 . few TGTGCCAGCAGTTTTGACAGTCATACGCAGTATTTT CASSFDSHTQYF
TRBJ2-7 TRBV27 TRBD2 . TGTGCCAGTGGGACTAGATTAGTTAACGAGCAGTACTTC CASGTRLVNEQYF
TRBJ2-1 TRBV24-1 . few TGTGCCACCAGTGATTTAGGTGCCCCTAGTGAGCAGTTCTTC CATSDLGAPSEQFF
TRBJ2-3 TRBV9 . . TGTGCCAGCAGCGTAGAGGGGAGGATAGGGCCCACAGATACGCAGTATTTT CASSVEGRIGPTDTQYF
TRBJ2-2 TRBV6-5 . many TGTGCCAGCAGTTATGGGGGCGGCGGGGAGCTGTTTTTT CASSYGGGGELFF
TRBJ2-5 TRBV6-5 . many TGTGCCAGCAGGCGAGGACCCACCCAAGAGACCCAGTACTTC CASRRGPTQETQYF
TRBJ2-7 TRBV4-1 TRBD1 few TGCGCCAGCAGCCAGTTACAGGGGGAGCAGTACTTC CASSQLQGEQYF
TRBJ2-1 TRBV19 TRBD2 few TGTGCCAGTAGTACTCCGGGACTAGCGGGGGACTACAATGAGCAGTTCTTC CASSTPGLAGDYNEQFF
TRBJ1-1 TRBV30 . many TGTGCCTGGAGTGTAGCCGGGGTCAACACTGAAGCTTTCTTT CAWSVAGVNTEAFF
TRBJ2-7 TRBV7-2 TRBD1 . TGTGCCAGCAGCTTAAAGGCTGCAGGGGGCGGTTACGAGCAGTACTTC CASSLKAAGGGYEQYF
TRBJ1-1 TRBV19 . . TGTGCCAGTAGTATACGAGCGAACACTGAAGCTTTCTTT CASSIRANTEAFF
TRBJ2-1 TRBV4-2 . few TGTGCCAGCAGCCAGGGGGCAGAGCAGTTCTTC CASSQGAEQFF
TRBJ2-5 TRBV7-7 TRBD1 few TGTGCCAGCAGCCACTCTTGGGGACAGCAAGAGACCCAGTACTTC CASSHSWGQQETQYF
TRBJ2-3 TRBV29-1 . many TGCAGCGTTGAAGAAGTTGGGGGTCGGGCAGGAGGACTCACAGATACGCAGTATTTT CSVEEVGGRAGGLTDTQYF
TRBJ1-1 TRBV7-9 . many TGTGCCAGCAGTCTCGAGGGGTCTGAAGCTTTCTTT CASSLEGSEAFF
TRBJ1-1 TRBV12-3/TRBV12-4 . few TGTGCCAGCAGTTCCTCGTTTGGGCTAGACACTGAAGCTTTCTTT CASSSSFGLDTEAFF
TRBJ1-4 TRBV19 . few TGTGCCAGTAGTATAGGCCCGGGGACTACAACTAATGAAAAACTGTTTTTT CASSIGPGTTTNEKLFF
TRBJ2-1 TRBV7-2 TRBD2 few TGTGCCAGCAGCTTTAGCGGGGGGGCCTCCAATGAGCAGTTCTTC CASSFSGGASNEQFF
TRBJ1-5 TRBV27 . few TGTGCCAGCAGTTTATCATTGGGGGCTCAGCCCCAGCATTTT CASSLSLGAQPQHF